This entry lists 8 T cell receptor beta chains sequenced from one sample in a study of blood T cells in healthy people across ages. With a J-beta primer mix and a sample-barcoded 5' primer, a second PCR ran 7 to 11 cycles. TCRdb recomputed calls from the 5' RACE reads with MiXCR, one row per CDR3 protein. The table has roughly 800,000 distinct CDR3 sequences, over 45% seen once. The sequenced material came from blood. The receptors stem from a man aged 25 to 40 in good health.

In its sample, this clonotype was seen a few times. This rearrangement joins TRBV20-1 to TRBJ2-1; the match to TRBD1 covers 7 bases. This CDR3 is 13 amino acids long. Germline-derived CDR1 and CDR2 are DFQATT and SNEGSKA (reference sequence). The CDR3 here is CGVRDSSYNEQFF. In DNA, the CDR3 is TGCGGCGTCCGGGACAGCTCCTACAATGAGCAGTTCTTC.

This chain uses TRBV18 with TRBJ2-1; 12 bases fit TRBD1. This CDR3 is built from 16 residues. Germline V lookup: CDR1 KGHSH, CDR2 LQKENI. Trimming removed 3 bases from V and 4 bases from J; junction bases left unmatched: 4. DNA of the CDR3: TGTGCCAGCTCACCCTTGGGACAGGGGGCTTACAATGAGCAGTTCTTC. This gives the protein CASSPLGQGAYNEQFF.

Points on this clonotype: The junction departs from germline at one end; a sequencing error may be responsible. The gene calls are TRBV20-1 and TRBJ1-2; D call uncertain. Per germline, CDR1 DFQATT and CDR2 SNEGSKA (reference sequence). There are 13 residues in the CDR3. The CDR3 spells CSAKRQGLDGYTF. The CDR3 nucleotides read TGCAGTGCTAAGAGGCAAGGGCTGGATGGTTACACCTTC.

The V gene is TRBV7-2, the J gene TRBJ2-5; D may be TRBD2 (5 bases). V gave up 6 bases and J gave up 1 base, with 15 bases separating them. Germline CDR1 SGHTA, CDR2 FQGNSA. This CDR3 has 15 amino acids. The CDR3, as DNA: TGTGCCAGCAGGCTAGCAGGAAGACCCCAAGAGACCCAGTACTTC. Translated, it gives CASRLAGRPQETQYF.

As concerns this clonotype: The junction shows a germline mismatch at one end, possibly a read error. The gene calls are TRBV4-3 and TRBJ2-1, with D perhaps matching TRBD2 (6 bases). Germline CDR1 is LGHNA and CDR2 is YSLEER. There are 15 residues in the CDR3. In nucleotides, the CDR3 is TGCGTCAGCAGCCAAGGTAGCGGAGCCTACAATGAGCAGTTCTTC. Translated, it gives CVSSQGSGAYNEQFF.

This clonotype was seen a few times. J is TRBJ2-1 and V is TRBV7-6; D may match TRBD1 or TRBD2 (5 bases each). Trimming pared 5 bases from V and 7 bases from J, leaving 18 bases between. Looked up from germline, CDR1 is SGHVS and CDR2 is FNYEAQ. The CDR3 has 15 amino acids. Here the CDR3 reads CASSRFEGTRNEQFF. CDR3 DNA sequence: TGTGCCAGCAGCCGATTTGAGGGGACCAGGAATGAGCAGTTCTTC.

This chain joins TRBV28 and TRBJ1-3; 7 nucleotides line up with TRBD1. The germline V gene has CDR1 MDHEN and CDR2 SYDVKM. The V gene end was trimmed by 4 bases and the J gene end by 2 bases; junction bases not matched to a gene: 2. The CDR3 has 14 amino acids. The CDR3 reads CASSSTGTGNTIYF. The DNA for the CDR3 is TGTGCCAGCAGTTCGACAGGGACTGGAAACACCATATATTTT.

The chain links TRBV13 to TRBJ2-5; the D is unclear. The V and J ends lost 6 bases and 7 bases respectively, with 12 bases between them. The germline V gene encodes CDR1 PRHDT and CDR2 FYEKMQ (reference sequence). The CDR3 length is 12 residues. CDR3 DNA sequence: TGTGCCAGCAGGCGGCTCCTCGGGACCCAGTACTTC. It is translated as CASRRLLGTQYF.